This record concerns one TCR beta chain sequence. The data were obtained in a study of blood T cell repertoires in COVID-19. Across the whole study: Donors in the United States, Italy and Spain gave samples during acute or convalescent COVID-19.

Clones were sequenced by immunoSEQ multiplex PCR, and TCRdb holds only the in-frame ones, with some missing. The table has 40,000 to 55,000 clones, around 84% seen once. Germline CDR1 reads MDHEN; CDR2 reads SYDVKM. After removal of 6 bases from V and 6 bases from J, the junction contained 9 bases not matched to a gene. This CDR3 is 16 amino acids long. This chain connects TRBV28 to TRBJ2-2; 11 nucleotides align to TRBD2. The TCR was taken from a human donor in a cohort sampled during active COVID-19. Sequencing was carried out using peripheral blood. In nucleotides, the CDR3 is TGTGCCAGCAGCCCACCACTAGCGGGAGTCGCCGGGGAGCTGTTTTTT. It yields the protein CASSPPLAGVAGELFF. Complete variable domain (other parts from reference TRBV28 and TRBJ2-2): DVKVTQSSRYLVKRTGEKVFLECVQDMDHENMFWYRQDPGLGLRLIYFSYDVKMKEKGDIPEGYSVSREKKERFSLILESASTNQTSMYLCASSPPLAGVAGELFFGEGSRLTVL.